Presented here are 21 T cell receptor beta chains from one specimen sequenced in a study of cytomegalovirus exposure and HLA in healthy donors. PCR was performed using 60 Vbeta and 13 Jbeta primers. Method: immunoSEQ multiplex PCR; TCRdb's copy keeps in-frame clones and lacks some. The profile shows around 150,000 clones, roughly 71% of them singletons. The material sequenced was PBMCs. The receptors originated from a woman between 45 and 60 years old in good health and CMV-seropositive.

There are a few counts of this clone. The chain carries TRBV4-1 and TRBJ2-3; unclear D gene. The CDR3 runs 14 residues. The V gene lost 0 bases and the J gene lost 6 bases, with 10 bases spanning the gap. Germline CDR1 is MGHRA and CDR2 is YSYEKL. The CDR3 is CASSQDRVADTQYF. The CDR3 bases are TGCGCCAGCAGCCAAGATCGGGTGGCGGATACGCAGTATTTT.

The chain joins TRBV4-2 to TRBJ2-7; D gene uncertain. The V gene lost 0 bases and the J gene lost 3 bases, with 18 bases spanning the gap. The CDR3 spans 17 residues. CDR1 LGHNA and CDR2 YNFKEQ come from the germline V gene. The CDR3 spells CASSQDLSFDFHYEQYF. Written as DNA, the CDR3 is TGTGCCAGCAGCCAAGATCTCAGCTTTGACTTCCACTACGAGCAGTACTTC.

This sequence joins TRBV7-2 and TRBJ1-4, with a possible D match to TRBD1 (6 bases). The germline V and J ends were trimmed by 4 bases and 8 bases, with 11 bases remaining between them. This CDR3 region has 13 residues. Germline CDR1 is SGHTA and CDR2 is FQGNSA. CDR3 DNA: TGTGCCAGCAGCTACAGGGTAGGAGAAAAACTGTTTTTT. This codes for CASSYRVGEKLFF.

This clone has only one observation. The chain joins TRBV9 to TRBJ2-2; the D gene is possibly TRBD2 (6 bases). The V and J ends lost 4 bases and 8 bases respectively, with 15 bases between them. Germline CDR1 and CDR2: SGDLS and YYNGEE. The CDR3 contains 14 residues. CDR3 nucleotides: TGTGCCAGCAGCTCCGGAGGGGTAGCGGGGGAGCTGTTTTTT. Translation: CASSSGGVAGELFF. The full variable domain, its missing parts supplied by reference TRBV9 and TRBJ2-2, is DSGVTQTPKHLITATGQRVTLRCSPRSGDLSVYWYQQSLDQGLQFLIQYYNGEERAKGNILERFSAQQFPDLHSELNLSSLELGDSALYFCASSSGGVAGELFFGEGSRLTVL.

V is TRBV4-2 and J is TRBJ2-5, with unresolved D. The germline V and J ends were trimmed by 0 bases and 5 bases, with 7 bases remaining between them. This CDR3 spans 13 amino acids. CDR1 is LGHNA and CDR2 is YNFKEQ in the germline V gene. This CDR3 is CASSQDLYETQYF. The CDR3 bases are TGTGCCAGCAGCCAAGATTTGTATGAGACCCAGTACTTC.

The rearrangement joins TRBV30 to TRBJ1-4; the D gene is possibly TRBD1 (5 bases). Deletions cut 0 bases from V and 7 bases from J, with 12 bases between. The CDR3 extends over 14 amino acids. Germline CDR1 GTSNPN, CDR2 SVGIG (reference sequence). For the CDR3, the DNA is TGTGCCTGGAGTGTGAACAGGCCGAGTGAAAAACTGTTTTTT. Translating it yields CAWSVNRPSEKLFF.

This clone was found once. The chain joins TRBV6-5 to TRBJ1-2; D is perhaps TRBD1 (6 bases). The germline V and J ends were trimmed by 5 bases and 2 bases, with 15 bases remaining between them. This CDR3 region has 15 residues. In germline, CDR1 is MNHEY, CDR2 SVGAGI. The CDR3 DNA follows: TGTGCCAGCAGTCCTGACAGGTCCTTAAACTATGGCTACACCTTC. Translating gives CASSPDRSLNYGYTF.

The chain joins TRBV20-1 to TRBJ2-7; TRBD2 is a possible D gene (5 bases). This CDR3 comprises 11 residues. Germline lookup yields CDR1 DFQATT and CDR2 SNEGSKA (reference sequence). V was pared by 6 bases and J by 7 bases, with 13 bases between. The CDR3 spells CSAEGSGEQYF. CDR3 nucleotide sequence: TGCAGTGCCGAGGGATCGGGGGAGCAGTACTTC.

The gene calls are TRBV19 and TRBJ2-1; D is perhaps TRBD1 (7 bases). The CDR3 is 14 residues long. Looked up from germline, CDR1 is LNHDA and CDR2 is SQIVND (reference sequence). Trimming took off 6 bases at V and 0 bases at J, with 9 bases between the two ends. The CDR3 nucleotides are TGTGCCAGTAGCAGGGGGGCCTCCTACAATGAGCAGTTCTTC. Amino acids: CASSRGASYNEQFF. Combining the CDR3 with reference TRBV19 and TRBJ2-1 gives the whole variable domain DGGITQSPKYLFRKEGQNVTLSCEQNLNHDAMYWYRQDPGQGLRLIYYSQIVNDFQKGDIAEGYSVSREKKESFPLTVTSAQKNPTAFYLCASSRGASYNEQFFGPGTRLTVL.

This clone is a singleton in its sample. The chain is built from TRBV10-3 and TRBJ2-1; 15 bases fit TRBD2. Looked up from germline, CDR1 is ENHRY and CDR2 is SYGVKD. J lost 0 bases, V lost 6 bases, and 15 bases had no gene match. The CDR3 is 21 residues long. The CDR3 protein is CAIRTNPGLAGGWSSYNEQFF. CDR3 coding DNA: TGTGCCATCAGGACAAATCCGGGACTAGCGGGGGGCTGGAGCTCCTACAATGAGCAGTTCTTC.

The V and J genes are TRBV7-9 and TRBJ1-1, with 7 bases matching TRBD1. Unmatched junction bases numbered 5, after V lost 4 bases and J lost 0 bases. Germline CDR1 is SEHNR and CDR2 is FQNEAQ (reference sequence). This CDR3 is 15 amino acids long. In DNA, the CDR3 is TGTGCCAGCAGCTCACCACAGGGGCTGAACACTGAAGCTTTCTTT. Protein: CASSSPQGLNTEAFF.

This clone was counted many times. The V call is TRBV4-1, the J call TRBJ1-5; D gene unclear. The CDR3 totals 15 residues. Germline loops: CDR1 MGHRA, CDR2 YSYEKL. Trimming removed 4 bases at V and 0 bases at J, with 10 bases between. CDR3 sequence reads: CASSPRRDSNQPQHF. Here the CDR3 DNA reads TGCGCCAGCAGCCCCCGACGGGATAGCAATCAGCCCCAGCATTTT.

The J gene is TRBJ2-1, the V gene TRBV5-5; D may be TRBD1 (6 bases). Germline-derived CDR1 and CDR2 are SGHKS and YYEKEE (reference sequence). The CDR3 is 16 amino acids. V gave up 0 bases and J gave up 4 bases, with 14 bases separating them. CDR3 sequence: CASSLVGIGTYNEQFF. The CDR3 region has the DNA TGTGCCAGCAGCTTGGTGGGGATCGGGACATACAATGAGCAGTTCTTC.

The chain links TRBV5-1 to TRBJ2-2; 9 nucleotides agree with TRBD1. V shed 4 bases, J shed 3 bases, and the junction held 4 bases outside the gene matches. CDR3 size: 15 residues. In germline, CDR1 is SGHRS, CDR2 YFSETQ. CDR3 residues: CASSPRTGDTGELFF. CDR3 coding DNA: TGCGCCAGCAGCCCACGGACAGGGGACACCGGGGAGCTGTTTTTT.

The gene calls are TRBV9 and TRBJ2-7, with TRBD1 as a possible D gene (7 bases). Germline loops: CDR1 SGDLS, CDR2 YYNGEE. V was clipped by 0 bases and J by 4 bases, with 14 bases between them. CDR3 length: 15 residues. The CDR3: CASSVAQGGLYEQYF. The CDR3 nucleotides are TGTGCCAGCAGCGTAGCCCAGGGGGGCCTTTACGAGCAGTACTTC.

The J gene is TRBJ2-5, the V gene TRBV7-7; the match to TRBD1 covers 8 bases. CDR3 size: 14 residues. Germline CDR1 SSHAT, CDR2 FNYEAQ (reference sequence). Trimming removed 5 bases from V and 3 bases from J; junction bases left unmatched: 5. The CDR3 loop reads CASSATGGKETQYF. The CDR3 nucleotides read TGTGCCAGCAGCGCCACAGGGGGAAAAGAGACCCAGTACTTC.

This chain connects TRBV6-5 to TRBJ2-1, with 11 bases that match TRBD2. V dropped 6 bases and J dropped 9; count of bases not matched to a gene: 4. The CDR3 has 13 amino acids. Germline-derived CDR1 and CDR2 are MNHEY and SVGAGI. As DNA, the CDR3 is TGTGCCAGCAGAACTAGCGGGGGTGGTGAGCAGTTCTTC. This sequence encodes CASRTSGGGEQFF.

This clone was detected a few times. The gene calls are TRBV2 and TRBJ1-1, with D maybe TRBD1 (6 bases). The V and J ends lost 6 bases and 1 base respectively, with 12 bases between them. CDR1 is SNHLY, CDR2 FYNNEI, per germline. The CDR3 contains 14 residues. In DNA, the CDR3 is TGTGCCAGCAGCGTACAGGGCAGGAACACTGAAGCTTTCTTT. Translating gives CASSVQGRNTEAFF.

This chain connects TRBV5-4 to TRBJ2-3; D unclear. CDR3 length: 12 amino acids. Trimming removed 4 bases from V and 2 bases from J, with 5 bases in between. Germline CDR1 is SGHNT and CDR2 is YYREEE (reference sequence). Here the CDR3 reads CASSRDTDTQYF. As DNA, the CDR3 is TGTGCCAGCAGCCGAGACACAGATACGCAGTATTTT.

V gene TRBV7-6 combines with J gene TRBJ2-1; 11 nucleotides agree with TRBD2. This CDR3 region has 17 residues. Germline V gene data show CDR1 as SGHVS and CDR2 as FNYEAQ. The J segment lost 4 bases and the V segment lost 4 bases, leaving 9 bases of the junction unmatched. The CDR3 DNA sequence: TGTGCCAGCAGCTCAGACGAGGGACTAGCGGCGTACAATGAGCAGTTCTTC. Its protein product is CASSSDEGLAAYNEQFF.

CDR3 in DNA: TGTGCCACCAGCAGAGACAGATCCTACGAGCAGTACTTC. The encoded protein is CATSRDRSYEQYF. The chain employs TRBV15 and TRBJ2-7; D uncertain. The CDR3 has 13 residues. The germline gives CDR1 LNHNV, CDR2 YYDKDF (reference sequence). The ends were cut back, 0 bases at V and 1 base at J, with 4 bases in the middle.